This TCR beta chain came from a study of blood T cell repertoires in COVID-19. In the study overall: The analysed material was cDNA or gDNA that came from T cells, B-cell-depleted T cells, or PBMCs.

Generated by immunoSEQ multiplex PCR, the TCRdb table keeps only in-frame clones and is missing some. The sample has about 200,000 clones, about four fifths seen once; the top ten hold about 3.3%. The study assigned cohorts using participant-reported clinical history. The CDR3 extends over 14 amino acids. Trimming took 6 bases from V and 10 from J; bases not matched to a gene: 12. The V gene's germline CDR1 is SNHLY and CDR2 FYNNEI. The sequenced sample consisted of PBMCs or T cells enriched from blood (not recorded which). This clonotype originated in a woman younger than 45 who had been exposed to COVID-19. V and J are TRBV2 and TRBJ2-5; 9 nucleotides align to TRBD1. The CDR3 sequence: CASSDRGTGMIQYF. The CDR3 nucleotides are TGTGCCAGCAGCGATCGGGGGACAGGGATGATCCAGTACTTC.